The TCR beta chain under discussion was sequenced for a study of technical replicates of blood from a handful of donors. Produced via immunoSEQ multiplex PCR; TCRdb's table is partial and in-frame only. Of about 82,000 clones in the sample, roughly 94% are singletons; the top ten hold 0.39%. The CDR3 has 15 residues. The J segment lost 5 bases and the V segment lost 6 bases, leaving 12 bases of the junction unmatched. CDR1 SGDLS and CDR2 YYNGEE come from the germline V gene. This clone is a singleton in its sample. The chain joins TRBV9 to TRBJ2-3; 7 bases map to TRBD2. Sequenced sample: T cells isolated from PBMCs. This TCR derives from a human donor in good health. DNA for the CDR3: TGTGCCAGCACAGGAGGCGGGATAGCGGGAGATACGCAGTATTTT. Residues: CASTGGGIAGDTQYF.